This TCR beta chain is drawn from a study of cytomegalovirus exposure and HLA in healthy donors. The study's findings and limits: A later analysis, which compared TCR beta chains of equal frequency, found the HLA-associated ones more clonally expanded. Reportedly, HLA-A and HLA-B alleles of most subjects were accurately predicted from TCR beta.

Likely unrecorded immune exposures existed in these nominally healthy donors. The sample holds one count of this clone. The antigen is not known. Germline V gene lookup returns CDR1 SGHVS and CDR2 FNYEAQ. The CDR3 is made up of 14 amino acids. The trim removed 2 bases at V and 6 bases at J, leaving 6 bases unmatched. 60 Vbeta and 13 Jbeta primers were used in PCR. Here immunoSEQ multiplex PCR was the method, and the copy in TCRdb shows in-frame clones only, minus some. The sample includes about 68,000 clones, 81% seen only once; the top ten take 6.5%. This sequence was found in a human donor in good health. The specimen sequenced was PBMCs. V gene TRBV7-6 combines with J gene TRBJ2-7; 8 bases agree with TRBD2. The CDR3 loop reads CASSLSGGASEQYF. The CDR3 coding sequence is TGTGCCAGCAGCTTATCGGGGGGGGCCAGCGAGCAGTACTTC. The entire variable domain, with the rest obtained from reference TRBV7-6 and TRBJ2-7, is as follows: GAGVSQSPRYKVTKRGQDVALRCDPISGHVSLYWYRQALGQGPEFLTYFNYEAQQDKSGLPNDRFSAERPEGSISTLTIQRTEQRDSAMYRCASSLSGGASEQYFGPGTRLTVT.